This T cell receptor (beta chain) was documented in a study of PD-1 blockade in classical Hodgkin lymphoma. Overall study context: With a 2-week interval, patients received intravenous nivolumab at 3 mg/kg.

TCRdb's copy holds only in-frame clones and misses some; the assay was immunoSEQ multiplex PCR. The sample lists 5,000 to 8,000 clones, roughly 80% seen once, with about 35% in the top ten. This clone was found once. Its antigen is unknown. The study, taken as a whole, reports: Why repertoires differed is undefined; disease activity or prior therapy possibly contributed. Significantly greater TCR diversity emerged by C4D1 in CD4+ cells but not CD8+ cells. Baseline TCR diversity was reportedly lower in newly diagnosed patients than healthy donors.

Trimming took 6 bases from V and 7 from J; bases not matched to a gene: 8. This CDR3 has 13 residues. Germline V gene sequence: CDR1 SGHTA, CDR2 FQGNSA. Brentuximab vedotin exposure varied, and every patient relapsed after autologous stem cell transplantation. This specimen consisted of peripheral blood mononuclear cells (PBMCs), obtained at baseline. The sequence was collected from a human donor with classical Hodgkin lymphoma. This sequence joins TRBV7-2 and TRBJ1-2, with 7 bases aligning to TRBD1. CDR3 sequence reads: CASSKTGEGGYTF. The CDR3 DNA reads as TGTGCCAGCAGTAAAACAGGGGAAGGTGGCTACACCTTC.